These 24 T cell receptor beta chains were sequenced from one sample in a study of breast tumors, draining lymph nodes, adjacent tissues. Samples came from axillary lymph nodes draining the breast cancer. TCRdb re-called the multiplex PCR reads through MiXCR, storing one row per CDR3 protein. This table has some 130,000 distinct CDR3 sequences, 15% to 20% appearing once. Specimen: axillary lymph node tissue. These TCRs come from a female donor with breast cancer. Some clones in this sample may be carry-over from other donors' samples.

This clonotype showed up many times. The rearrangement joins TRBV9 to TRBJ2-7; 7 bases map to TRBD2. V gave up 3 bases and J gave up 4 bases; unmatched junction bases: 7. The CDR3 extends over 14 amino acids. CDR1 and CDR2 from the germline V gene are SGDLS and YYNGEE. CDR3 sequence: CASSAGGLGYEQYF. The CDR3 DNA sequence: TGTGCCAGCAGCGCGGGGGGACTCGGGTACGAGCAGTACTTC.

A few counts support this clonotype. The chain links TRBV5-8 to TRBJ2-2; TRBD1 agrees at 8 bases. The CDR3 extends over 17 amino acids. CDR1 and CDR2 (germline): SGHTS, YDEGEE. V gave up 0 bases and J gave up 5 bases; unmatched junction bases: 9. CDR3: CASSLAQGARTTGELFF. Written as DNA, the CDR3 is TGTGCCAGCAGCTTGGCCCAGGGGGCGAGGACGACCGGGGAGCTGTTTTTT.

This rearrangement joins TRBV7-2 to TRBJ2-1; D is unresolved. The CDR3 loop spans 14 amino acids. V dropped 5 bases and J dropped 4 bases, with 12 bases sitting between them. Germline-derived CDR1 and CDR2 are SGHTA and FQGNSA. In DNA form, the CDR3 reads TGTGCCAGCAGCCTCGACCTGGGTTACAATGAGCAGTTCTTC. This sequence encodes CASSLDLGYNEQFF.

This clonotype was seen at least ten times. The V and J genes are TRBV12-3 or TRBV12-4 and TRBJ1-2, with D possibly TRBD1 on 5 matching bases. The CDR3 extends over 17 amino acids. Trimming cost V 4 bases and J 7 bases, with 25 bases left between them. This chain's CDR3 is CASSSGWGRVTSFGYTF. The DNA for the CDR3 is TGTGCCAGCAGTTCAGGGTGGGGCAGGGTTACGTCGTTTGGCTACACCTTC.

This clonotype was detected many times. This CDR3 reads CASSEAPLAGYEQYF. For the CDR3, the DNA is TGTGCCAGCAGTGAAGCCCCACTAGCGGGATACGAGCAGTACTTC. This rearrangement joins TRBV6-1 to TRBJ2-7, with 10 bases lining up with TRBD2. The CDR3 is made up of 15 amino acids. V trimming: 0 bases; J trimming: 4 bases; junction bases outside the gene matches: 3. Germline V gene sequence: CDR1 MNHNS, CDR2 SASEGT.

This clonotype has at least ten counts. The CDR3 here is CASSTGANYGYTF. Here the CDR3 DNA reads TGTGCCAGCAGTACCGGGGCTAACTATGGCTACACCTTC. This chain uses TRBV6-6 with TRBJ1-2; D gene ambiguous. The germline CDR1 and CDR2 sequences are MNHNY and SVGAGI (reference sequence). Trimming removed 5 bases from V and 0 bases from J, with 7 bases in between. This CDR3 comprises 13 residues.

This clonotype occurred many times. V gene TRBV20-1 combines with J gene TRBJ2-1; 14 nucleotides match TRBD2. The CDR3 runs 16 residues. Germline trimming cut 6 bases from V and 2 bases from J; bases unmatched to any gene: 6. Germline lookup yields CDR1 DFQATT and CDR2 SNEGSKA (reference sequence). The CDR3 loop reads CSAKGLAGAPYNEQFF. In nucleotides, the CDR3 is TGCAGTGCCAAGGGACTAGCGGGGGCACCCTACAATGAGCAGTTCTTC.

This clonotype was seen ten or more times. This chain uses TRBV27 with TRBJ2-7; tentative D call: TRBD2 (5 bases). V gave up 6 bases and J gave up 3 bases, with 18 bases separating them. Germline V gene data show CDR1 as MNHEY and CDR2 as SMNVEV (reference sequence). This CDR3 region has 15 residues. Here the CDR3 DNA reads TGTGCCAGCAGGTTAGGACTTGATAACATCTACGAGCAGTACTTC. Protein sequence: CASRLGLDNIYEQYF.

Comment on this clonotype: A single base separates this from a much larger clone, so it may be a read error. The chain recombines TRBV20-1 with TRBJ1-4, with D possibly TRBD1 on 6 matching bases. V was trimmed by 5 bases and J by 3 bases, leaving 22 bases between them. Germline V gene sequence: CDR1 DFQATT, CDR2 SNEGSKA (reference sequence). This CDR3 spans 17 amino acids. In DNA form, the CDR3 reads TGCAGTGCTCCAGACAGGAGGAACAGGGCGGCTAATGAAAAACTGTTTTTT. Its translation is CSAPDRRNRAANEKLFF.

This clonotype was seen many times. The chain combines TRBV2 with TRBJ1-6; D is ambiguous. The CDR3 extends over 14 amino acids. Germline assignment: CDR1 SNHLY and CDR2 FYNNEI. Trimming cost V 4 bases and J 10 bases, with 14 bases left between them. The CDR3 protein is CASSAEPPGSPLHF. As DNA, the CDR3 is TGTGCCAGCAGTGCCGAGCCCCCTGGATCACCCCTCCACTTT. Full variable domain (remainder filled in from reference TRBV2 and TRBJ1-6): EPEVTQTPSHQVTQMGQEVILRCVPISNHLYFYWYRQILGQKVEFLVSFYNNEISEKSEIFDDQFSVERPDGSNFTLKIRSTKLEDSAMYFCASSAEPPGSPLHFGNGTRLTVT.

This clonotype occurred many times. This sequence joins TRBV24-1 and TRBJ2-3; tentative D call: TRBD1 (6 bases). Per the germline V gene, CDR1 is KGHDR and CDR2 is SFDVKD. The CDR3 totals 15 residues. Trimming cost V 4 bases and J 0 bases, with 10 bases left between them. The CDR3 DNA sequence: TGTGCCACCAGTGACCAGACAGGCAGCACAGATACGCAGTATTTT. It codes for CATSDQTGSTDTQYF.

This clonotype was found many times. The rearrangement uses TRBV5-1 and TRBJ1-4, with D maybe TRBD1 (6 bases). This CDR3 is 14 amino acids long. V was cut by 2 bases and J by 7 bases, with 12 bases left in between. The germline V gene has CDR1 SGHRS and CDR2 YFSETQ. The CDR3 sequence is CASSLQGVGEKLFF. The CDR3 coding sequence is TGCGCCAGCAGCTTACAGGGTGTGGGTGAAAAACTGTTTTTT.

The table lists this clonotype with a count of one. The chain has TRBV27 and TRBJ1-4; 9 nucleotides line up with TRBD1. Per the germline V gene, CDR1 is MNHEY and CDR2 is SMNVEV (reference sequence). V lost 1 base and J lost 8; bases outside the gene matches: 5. CDR3 length equals 15 residues. This CDR3 is CASSLYGTGREKLFF. CDR3 sequence (DNA): TGTGCCAGCAGTTTATACGGGACAGGGAGGGAAAAACTGTTTTTT.

This chain joins TRBV5-1 and TRBJ2-1; 7 positions agree with TRBD2. This CDR3 has 14 residues. CDR1 is SGHRS and CDR2 is YFSETQ in the germline V gene. Unmatched junction bases numbered 6, after V lost 1 base and J lost 8 bases. DNA of the CDR3: TGCGCCAGCAGCTTGTGTGCGGGAGTCGATGAGCAGTTCTTC. It yields the protein CASSLCAGVDEQFF. Combining the CDR3 with reference TRBV5-1 and TRBJ2-1 gives the whole variable domain KAGVTQTPRYLIKTRGQQVTLSCSPISGHRSVSWYQQTPGQGLQFLFEYFSETQRNKGNFPGRFSGRQFSNSRSEMNVSTLELGDSALYLCASSLCAGVDEQFFGPGTRLTVL.

Many counts were recorded for this clonotype. The chain recombines TRBV9 with TRBJ2-3; TRBD1 matches at 9 bases. Germline CDR1 is SGDLS and CDR2 is YYNGEE. V gave up 3 bases and J gave up 6 bases; unmatched junction bases: 5. The CDR3 has 14 amino acids. CDR3 residues: CASSGWTGADTQYF. CDR3 DNA: TGTGCCAGCAGCGGGTGGACAGGGGCCGATACGCAGTATTTT.

In the case of this clonotype: A much larger clone is a single base away; this may be a read error. This rearrangement joins TRBV20-1 to TRBJ2-1; 8 nucleotides agree with TRBD1. Germline V lookup: CDR1 DFQATT, CDR2 SNEGSKA (reference sequence). The CDR3 spans 12 residues. Trimming removed 5 bases from V and 8 bases from J; junction bases left unmatched: 5. The CDR3 nucleotides are TGCAGTGCTGACAGGGGAGTTGATGAGCAGTTCTTC. It specifies CSADRGVDEQFF.

This clonotype has a count of ten or more. This chain joins TRBV24-1 and TRBJ2-5; D possibly matches TRBD1 or TRBD2 (5 bases each). This CDR3 region has 18 residues. The germline V gene encodes CDR1 KGHDR and CDR2 SFDVKD. The V gene lost 3 bases and the J gene lost 5 bases, with 24 bases spanning the gap. In DNA, the CDR3 is TGTGCCACCAGTGATCGTCACCGGGGCGGAGACGGGTGGGAGACCCAGTACTTC. This translates into CATSDRHRGGDGWETQYF.

This clonotype was found many times. This sequence joins TRBV10-1 and TRBJ1-4; D ambiguous. CDR1 is WNHNN, CDR2 SYGVQD, per germline (reference sequence). This CDR3 has 13 amino acids. V dropped 3 bases and J dropped 6 bases, with 8 bases sitting between them. CDR3 in amino acids: CASSEGGDEKLFF. The CDR3 bases are TGCGCCAGCAGTGAAGGCGGGGATGAAAAACTGTTTTTT.

This clonotype was counted at least ten times. The chain employs TRBV9 and TRBJ2-5; TRBD2 matches at 10 bases. Germline values: CDR1 SGDLS, CDR2 YYNGEE. V was clipped by 2 bases and J by 4 bases; unmatched bases: 5. CDR3 length: 15 amino acids. The CDR3 sequence: CASSVSGRRTETQYF. CDR3 DNA sequence: TGTGCCAGCAGCGTTAGCGGGAGGCGTACAGAGACCCAGTACTTC.

This clonotype was seen at least ten times. The chain carries TRBV5-6 and TRBJ2-7, with D tentatively TRBD1 (6 bases). Germline loops: CDR1 SGHDT, CDR2 YYEEEE. The CDR3 loop spans 12 amino acids. The V end was cut by 4 bases, the J end by 9 bases, with 14 bases between. For the CDR3, the DNA is TGTGCCAGCAGCCCACAGGGATATGGGCAGTACTTC. Protein sequence: CASSPQGYGQYF.

V is TRBV19 and J is TRBJ2-2; a weak D match, TRBD2 (5 bases). Germline values: CDR1 LNHDA, CDR2 SQIVND (reference sequence). V lost 8 bases and J 0 bases, leaving 10 bases between the germline ends. This CDR3 is built from 14 residues. The CDR3 here is CASEPGANTGELFF. In DNA form, the CDR3 reads TGTGCCAGTGAACCCGGGGCGAACACCGGGGAGCTGTTTTTT.

At least ten counts were recorded for this clonotype. This rearrangement joins TRBV7-9 to TRBJ2-2; 7 nucleotides line up with TRBD1. The CDR3 is 14 residues long. Germline lookup yields CDR1 SEHNR and CDR2 FQNEAQ (reference sequence). V dropped 5 bases and J dropped 6; count of bases not matched to a gene: 6. The CDR3 reads CASSVDRAPGELFF. In nucleotides, the CDR3 is TGTGCCAGCAGCGTCGACAGGGCGCCCGGGGAGCTGTTTTTT.

Ten or more counts support this clonotype. The genes are TRBV11-2 and TRBJ2-7; D ambiguous. V lost 1 base, J lost 0 bases, and 10 bases lay in between. Germline V gene data show CDR1 as SGHAT and CDR2 as FQNNGV. The CDR3 extends over 15 amino acids. The CDR3 coding sequence is TGTGCCAGCAGCTTAGGGCAGACGATCTCCTACGAGCAGTACTTC. Protein product: CASSLGQTISYEQYF.

This clonotype was observed many times. The V call is TRBV4-2, the J call TRBJ2-5; D may correspond to TRBD1 or TRBD2 (5 bases each). The CDR3 totals 15 residues. Trimming cost V 1 base and J 1 base, with 10 bases left between them. Germline lookup yields CDR1 LGHNA and CDR2 YNFKEQ. CDR3 amino acids: CASSQVSGAQETQYF. CDR3 DNA sequence: TGTGCCAGCAGCCAAGTGTCCGGGGCCCAAGAGACCCAGTACTTC.